The present TCR beta chain was sequenced within a study of molecular identifiers for immune sequencing clone quantification (dated by TCRdb to 2016 to 2019). A note on the overall study: In a replicate experiment, RNA from around 20,000 or 100,000 naive CD8 T cells was split into five aliquots, four of which were sequenced. CD8 T cells were used in a methods study to benchmark molecular-identifier clustering-based TCR repertoire sequencing (MIDCIRS) and TCR RNA copy counting.

Broad study findings and their caveats: When barcode sub-clustering was left out, chimeric consensus sequences inflated TCR diversity, with chimeras reaching as high as 47%. Spiked-in Jurkat TCR RNA (roughly 10 copies' worth), which is not part of the donor repertoire, was contained in the naive libraries. Identical TCR molecules sharing a barcode could cause highly expanded clone sizes to be underestimated. In CMV-specific effector cells, clones with more than 20 RNA copies contained over 97% of molecules, whereas in naive cells such clones contained under 1% of molecules. Modeling indicated 2.5 to 3 TCR RNA copies recovered per cell, compared with about 10 by digital PCR, which implies a capture efficiency of around 30%. Even against a background of around 900,000 naive CD8 T cells, spiked-in Jurkat TCR RNA amounting to a single cell's worth was reported to be detectable.

Libraries of naive CD8 T cells were generated from about 21,000 to 970,000 sorted cells, with 10%, 30% or 50% of the purified RNA used. On a BD FACSAria II, naive CD8 T cells were FACS-sorted as CD8+CD4-CCR7+CD45RA+ and collected into RLT Plus buffer. Ten to eleven TCR copies' worth of Jurkat RNA were spiked into roughly 19,000-1,000,000 naive CD8 T cell samples to test detection sensitivity. CD8 T cells were enriched with RosetteSep CD8+ T Cell Enrichment Cocktail and Ficoll-Paque, followed by ACK red cell lysis. The library came from PCR. The sequencer listed for this sample is Illumina HiSeq 4000. Bulk TCR libraries were prepared as previously described, using TCR primers listed in Table S5. The Qiagen AllPrep DNA/RNA kit was used to purify total RNA. Before any analysis, reads coming from multiple sequencing runs of the same library were combined into one pool. Concerning the study's data processing: Reads were retained only if the reads had an exact TCR constant sequence, and the retained reads were trimmed to 150 nt and grouped according to their 12-nt molecular barcodes. Reads within each barcode group were sub-clustered using a 15% Levenshtein threshold, and quality-weighted consensus sequences were constructed for each RNA molecule. Non-functional sequences were excluded, and lower-count sequences lying one edit away from another sequence were also excluded. Based on a fit of two negative binomial distributions, barcode sub-clusters having less than 20% of the maximum read count were discarded. Through fastp at Q25 and MiXCR, TCRdb rebuilt clones from the public reads, retaining in-frame beta chains. CDR3 protein duplicates are merged, each entry listing the most common genes and DNA. What appears here as the V and J calls and clone size reflects TCRdb's work, not the paper's. This sample gives about 640,000 distinct CDR3 sequences in total; approximately 20% of them show up just once. The ten largest clonotypes hold 0.85% of the sample.

The table lists this clonotype with many counts. The specificity of this receptor is unknown. Within one base of it there is no much larger clone, and no base qualities were kept. V drops 6 bases and J drops 0 bases, leaving 11 bases in between. CDR1 and CDR2 were assigned from the germline V gene as MNHEY and SVGEGT. Measured from the cysteine to the phenylalanine, the CDR3 is 14 residues long. Only CDR3 DNA is held: 42 bases, read in frame from base 1. Sample: naive CD8+ T cells from blood, with Jurkat cell RNA spiked in. The meaning of the sample's cell subset or site label: FACS-sorted CD8+CD4-CCR7+CD45RA+ naive T cells. The chain links TRBV6-2 or TRBV6-3 with TRBJ1-1; possibly the D gene is TRBD1, per 6 matching bases. This receptor was taken from a human donor in good health. Some libraries in this study had Jurkat cell RNA spiked in. The DNA reads as follows: TGTGCCAGCAGAACAGGGACCCTGAACACTGAAGCTTTCTTT. It is translated as CASRTGTLNTEAFF.